The entry below describes one T cell receptor (beta chain). Which antigen it targets is not known. No much larger clonotype is one base removed from it; base qualities were not supplied. These data belong to a study of cytomegalovirus exposure and HLA in healthy donors (dated by TCRdb to about 2017). Describing the broader study: An earlier analysis of several hundred of the donors reported 250 to 300 Gb of sequence data and 117 million unique TCR beta sequences from around 200 million T cells. To predict cytomegalovirus infection status, the study brought together high-throughput TCR immunosequencing, statistical association of individual TCRs with disease status, and machine learning. Besides the first cohort of under 700 subjects, a separate validation cohort made up of about 120 different subjects was used. The genetic ancestry cluster associated with self-reported Caucasian donors included over 80% of the roughly 400 genotyped donors. Class I and class II HLA loci were covered by the typing at four-digit resolution. The T cell repertoires of several hundred subjects were profiled by immunosequencing and related to cytomegalovirus serostatus. Approximately 310 gigabases of sequencing data and around 90 million unique TCR sequences made up an early release that covered several hundred HLA-typed donors. All discovery cohort repertoires had been generated using a single sequencing platform. To study patterns of TCR occurrence, a later analysis re-analyzed previously published TCR beta repertoires from more than 550 donors and added high-resolution HLA genotyping. The number of donors typed differed by locus, with about 629-640 for A, B, C, DRB1 and DQB1, roughly 520 for DQA1, some 570 for DPA1, and under 490 for DPB1. Genome-wide SNP genotypes for about three fifths of the roughly 670 donors were used in a later genetic analysis, which treated that subset as a discovery cohort. The study was designed to test whether signatures of past pathogen exposure could be identified by cataloging public T cell receptors. Four to six DR-DQ haplotypes were handled as single units for association and clustering because linkage in the cohort was strong. Rather than using new phenotypic data, the later analysis identified candidate immune exposures from TCR beta sequences and from how often those sequences occurred across donors. In an earlier analysis of 550 to 700 of the donors, high-throughput TCR beta sequencing was used to judge whether each TCR beta V gene segment behaved as functional or pseudogenic. Across some 400 genotyped donors of the cohort, an average of roughly 200,000 unique TCR beta nucleotide sequences per donor were sequenced, and 15% to 20% of those sequences were non-productive. Donor age, sex, ethnicity and CMV serostatus were collected together with the repertoire data. Results and caveats for the whole study, not just this receptor: A later analysis found that most CMV-associated TCR beta chains appeared HLA-restricted, with HLA associations seemingly driven largely by CMV exposure. In the study, some 180 TCR beta chains were listed as associated with cytomegalovirus. A cluster of highly shared sequence variants was judged likely to be a technical artifact of the sequencing pipeline. Because some donors lacked HLA typing at each locus, the association tests relied only on the typed subset. The 87-base-pair reads could not distinguish some IMGT-functional V segments, including TRBV6-2 and TRBV6-3, so those segments were excluded. When HLA alleles, especially DR and DQ, strongly co-occurred, attributing TCR associations to individual alleles was difficult. According to the authors, the approach could potentially be generalized to other disease states and immunological phenotypes. The cohort was sequenced for TCR beta chains only, and without alpha or paired-chain data the features that could be detected were limited. The classifier was reported to diagnose cytomegalovirus status with high specificity and sensitivity in both the original and validation cohorts. An earlier analysis of approximately 500 of the donors showed that most TCR beta V segments appeared in productive rearrangements either about 90% or about 30% of the time, which broadly matched IMGT annotations. A further reported finding was that TCR beta sequences accurately predicted the HLA-A and HLA-B alleles for most subjects in the first cohort. In a later analysis, several top co-occurrence clusters were reported to appear linked to parvovirus B19, influenza, CMV and Epstein-Barr virus. The earlier analysis of fewer than 750 of the donors excluded some 15 rarely observed V segments, including chromosome 9 orphons, because counts were too low. According to a later genetic analysis, donors in an Asian-associated ancestry cluster had fewer N-insertions in productive TCRs than the roughly 670-donor mean. In a later analysis, 16,951 TCR beta sequences were associated with specific HLA alleles at a false discovery rate of 0.05. Correlated functional status among segregating V segments might reflect linkage disequilibrium, but an unknown experimental factor could not be ruled out. While some public TCRs were present in many individuals, most TCR sequences turned up only very rarely across donors. For the cohort, immune exposure information was limited to CMV serostatus. The presence/absence analyses assumed that sequencing depth was roughly uniform across donors, and that assumption may not be true. An association between a missense DCLRE1C variant and V-gene and J-gene trimming of TCR beta chains was found in a later genetic analysis and replicated in an independent cohort. A few of the identified cytomegalovirus-associated TCR beta chains were confirmed in vitro to be specific for cytomegalovirus antigens. In a later analysis, HLA-associated TCR beta chains showed more clonal expansion and lower generation probabilities than non-associated chains that were equally common. In a later analysis, the rate of TCR association differed among HLA loci, with DRB1 alleles having the most associated TCRs and HLA-C alleles having the fewest.

The protocol used for the library was the immunoSEQ multiplex PCR assay. The multiplex PCR relied on a mix of 60 forward primers for TCR Vbeta segments and 13 reverse primers for TCR Jbeta segments. The CDR3 region of rearranged TCR beta genes was amplified from genomic DNA with a multiplex PCR assay. On the Illumina HiSeq System, the amplified TCR beta libraries were sequenced as 87-base-pair reads. Under the source paper's analysis protocol: Across the roughly 640 repertoires, a later analysis counted 60 million to 90 million unique TCR beta chains, around 10 million of which were shared by at least two donors. Raw reads were error-corrected and collapsed into unique sequences by a nearest-neighbor algorithm in which closely related sequences were merged to remove PCR and sequencing errors. To assign V, D and J gene segments, CDR3 sequences were aligned to IMGT reference sequences. Each retained sequence needed at least a six-nucleotide match to both a V gene segment and a J gene segment. A rearrangement was called productive if the CDR3 had no stop codons and remained in frame with V and J, and every other rearrangement was called non-productive. Following IMGT convention, CDR3 was defined as the stretch from the second conserved V-encoded cysteine up to the conserved J-encoded phenylalanine. The earlier analysis of about 620 of the donors excluded sequences that lacked an unambiguous match to a single V gene segment. In an earlier analysis of a few hundred of the donors, V segments were called functional above 56.7% productive rearrangements and were called segregating when the between-donor standard deviation exceeded 5%. A statistical classification framework was built to diagnose cytomegalovirus status from the catalog of TCR beta chain sequences. In a later analysis, TCR nucleotide sequences were compared against IMGT/GENE-DB human TR gene sequences so that V and J genes could be assigned. The TCRdist pipeline was used in a later analysis to assign CDR3 sequences and most-parsimonious VDJ recombination scenarios. A later analysis defined each TCR beta chain by its CDR3 amino acid sequence plus V-gene family, and excluded reads lacking a unique V-gene family. To address suspected cross-contamination and a sequencing artifact, a later analysis removed roughly 640 highly shared, low-generation-probability nucleotide sequences. In a later analysis, a clonal expansion index was calculated for each public chain from normalized within-repertoire ranks of inferred template counts. In a later analysis, generation probabilities were computed using a VDJ recombination model fitted to out-of-frame rearrangements, and the results were checked against IGoR. In a later analysis, hypergeometric tests were used to score TCR-TCR, TCR-HLA and TCR-CMV co-occurrence, with a repertoire-size bias correction applied to TCR pairs. False discovery rates were estimated in a later analysis by permuting HLA or CMV assignments 20 times. A later analysis grouped co-occurring TCRs with DBSCAN, adding TCRdist sequence similarity when clustering within HLA-allele-positive subsets. For co-occurrence clustering, repertoires with fewer than 30,000 or more than 120,000 public chains were excluded, along with about five repertoires with anomalous nucleotide sharing. TCRdb limited this immuneACCESS table to in-frame rearrangements with V and J called. A share of clones is missing; checked studies link under half to unresolved V genes, and the rest is unexplained. V, J and clone size reflect that table, while D and trimming were determined from the DNA. The sample table contains 160,000 or so clones; only one count was recorded for roughly 79% of them. The leading ten clones occupy approximately 1.3% of the sample.

The CDR3 has 14 amino acids, counting the end cysteine and phenylalanine. The sequence is cut down to CDR3 DNA, 42 bases in frame from base 1. In the germline V gene (reference sequence), CDR1 corresponds to LNHDA and CDR2 to SQIVND. V is cut by 5 bases and J by 3 bases, and the space between the germline ends is 11 bases. The cohort comprised approximately 700 healthy bone marrow donors. All cohort members were sampled while nominally healthy, although unrecorded immune exposures were likely present. The donor tested CMV seronegative, placing the donor among the 350 or so seronegative members of the cohort. A peripheral blood sample was collected from each donor, and TCR beta sequencing was performed on peripheral blood mononuclear cells. Genomic DNA extraction from the blood cell samples was performed with the Qiagen DNeasy Blood Extraction Kit.

The origin of this receptor is a man younger than 45 in good health and CMV-seronegative. Specimen: PBMCs. Recombination connected TRBV19 to TRBJ1-5, and the D gene may be TRBD1, 5 bases matching. For the CDR3, the sequence is CASSQQVSNQPQHF. At the DNA level, the sequence is TGTGCCAGTAGTCAACAGGTTTCCAATCAGCCCCAGCATTTT. Full variable domain (CDR3 extended with the reference TRBV19 and TRBJ1-5 proteins): DGGITQSPKYLFRKEGQNVTLSCEQNLNHDAMYWYRQDPGQGLRLIYYSQIVNDFQKGDIAEGYSVSREKKESFPLTVTSAQKNPTAFYLCASSQQVSNQPQHFGDGTRLSIL.